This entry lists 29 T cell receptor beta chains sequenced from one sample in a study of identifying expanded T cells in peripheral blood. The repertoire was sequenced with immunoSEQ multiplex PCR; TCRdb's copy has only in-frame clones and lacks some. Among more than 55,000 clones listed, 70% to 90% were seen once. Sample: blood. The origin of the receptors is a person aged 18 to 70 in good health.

The CDR3 protein is CASSPHSRSEQFF. The CDR3, as DNA: TGTGCCAGCAGCCCCCATTCGCGGAGTGAGCAGTTCTTC. The genes are TRBV27 and TRBJ2-1, with D unclear. Trimming pared 6 bases from V and 9 bases from J, leaving 15 bases between. CDR3 size: 13 residues. CDR1 MNHEY and CDR2 SMNVEV come from the germline V gene (reference sequence).

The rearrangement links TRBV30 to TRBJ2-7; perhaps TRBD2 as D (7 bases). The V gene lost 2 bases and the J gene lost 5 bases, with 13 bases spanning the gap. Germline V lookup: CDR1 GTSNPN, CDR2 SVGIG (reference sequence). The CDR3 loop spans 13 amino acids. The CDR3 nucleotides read TGTGCCTGGAGTCGGGGAGGGGGAAACGAGCAGTACTTC. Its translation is CAWSRGGGNEQYF.

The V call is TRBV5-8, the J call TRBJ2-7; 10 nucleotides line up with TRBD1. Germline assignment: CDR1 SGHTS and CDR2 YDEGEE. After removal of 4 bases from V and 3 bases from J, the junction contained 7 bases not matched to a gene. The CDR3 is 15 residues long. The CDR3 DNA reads TGTGCCAGCAGCGCGTCCGGGACAGGGGTCTACGAGCAGTACTTC. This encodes CASSASGTGVYEQYF.

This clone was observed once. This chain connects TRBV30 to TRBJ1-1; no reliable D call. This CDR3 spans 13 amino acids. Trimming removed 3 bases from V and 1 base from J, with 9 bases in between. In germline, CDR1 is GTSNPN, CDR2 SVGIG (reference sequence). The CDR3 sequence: CAWRSRRNTEAFF. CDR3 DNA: TGTGCCTGGAGGTCTCGGCGGAACACTGAAGCTTTCTTT.

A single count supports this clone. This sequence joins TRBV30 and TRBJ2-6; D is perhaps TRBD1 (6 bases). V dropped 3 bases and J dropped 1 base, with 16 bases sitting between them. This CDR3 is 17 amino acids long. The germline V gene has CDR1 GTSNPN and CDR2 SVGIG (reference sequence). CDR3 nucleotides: TGTGCCTGGAGAAAACAGGGTCTCAGTTCTGGGGCCAACGTCCTGACTTTC. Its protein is CAWRKQGLSSGANVLTF.

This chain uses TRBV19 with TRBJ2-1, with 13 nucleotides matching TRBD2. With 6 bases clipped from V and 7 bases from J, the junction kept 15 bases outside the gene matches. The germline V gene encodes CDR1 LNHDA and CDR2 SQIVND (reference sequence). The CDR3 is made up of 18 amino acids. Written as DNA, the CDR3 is TGTGCCAGTAGCGAAAGTATGGAACTAGCGGGAGGGCGTAATGAGCAGTTCTTC. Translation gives CASSESMELAGGRNEQFF.

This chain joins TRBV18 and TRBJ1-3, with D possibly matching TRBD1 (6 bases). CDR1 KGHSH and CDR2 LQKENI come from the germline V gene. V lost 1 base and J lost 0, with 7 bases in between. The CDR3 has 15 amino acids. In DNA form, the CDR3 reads TGTGCCAGCTCACCACGGACAGTCTCTGGAAACACCATATATTTT. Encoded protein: CASSPRTVSGNTIYF.

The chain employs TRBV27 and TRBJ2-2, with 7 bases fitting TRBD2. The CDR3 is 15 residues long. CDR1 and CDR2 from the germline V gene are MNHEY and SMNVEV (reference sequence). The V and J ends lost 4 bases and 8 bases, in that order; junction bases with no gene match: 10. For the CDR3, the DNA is TGTGCCAGCAGTTCCCGGGGGGAAGGAGAGGGGGAGCTGTTTTTT. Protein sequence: CASSSRGEGEGELFF.

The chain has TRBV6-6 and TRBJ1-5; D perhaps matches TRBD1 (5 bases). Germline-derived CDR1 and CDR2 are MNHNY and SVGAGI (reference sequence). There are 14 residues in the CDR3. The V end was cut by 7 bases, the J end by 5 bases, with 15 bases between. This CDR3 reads CASKTGGTDQPQHF. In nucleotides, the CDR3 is TGTGCCAGCAAGACGGGTGGGACGGATCAGCCCCAGCATTTT.

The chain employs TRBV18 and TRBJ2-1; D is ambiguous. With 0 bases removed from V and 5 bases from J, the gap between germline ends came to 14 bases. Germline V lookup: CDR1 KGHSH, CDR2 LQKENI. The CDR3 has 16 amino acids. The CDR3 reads CASSPPAKGGHNEQFF. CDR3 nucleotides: TGTGCCAGCTCACCACCGGCGAAGGGCGGCCACAATGAGCAGTTCTTC.

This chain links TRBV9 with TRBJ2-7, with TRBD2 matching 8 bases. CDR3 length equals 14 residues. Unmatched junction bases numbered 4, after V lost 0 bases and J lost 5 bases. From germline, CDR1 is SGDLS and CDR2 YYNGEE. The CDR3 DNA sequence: TGTGCCAGCAGCGTAGGGGTTAGCGGGGACGAGCAGTACTTC. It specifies CASSVGVSGDEQYF.

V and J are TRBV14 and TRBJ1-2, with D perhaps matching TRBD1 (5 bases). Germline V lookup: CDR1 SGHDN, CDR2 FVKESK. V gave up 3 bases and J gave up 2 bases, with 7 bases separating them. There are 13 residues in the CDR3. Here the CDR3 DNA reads TGTGCCAGCAGCCAGGGACTGAACTATGGCTACACCTTC. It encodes CASSQGLNYGYTF.

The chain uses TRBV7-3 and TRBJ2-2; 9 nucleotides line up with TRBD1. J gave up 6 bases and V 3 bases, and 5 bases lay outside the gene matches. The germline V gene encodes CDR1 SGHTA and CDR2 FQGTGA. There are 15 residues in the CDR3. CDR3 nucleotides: TGTGCCAGCAGCTTTGGGACAGGGTCTCCCGGGGAGCTGTTTTTT. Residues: CASSFGTGSPGELFF.

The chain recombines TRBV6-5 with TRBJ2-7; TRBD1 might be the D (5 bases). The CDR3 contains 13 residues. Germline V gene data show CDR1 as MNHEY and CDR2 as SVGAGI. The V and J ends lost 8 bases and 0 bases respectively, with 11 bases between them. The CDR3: CASLDRHSYEQYF. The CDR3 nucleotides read TGTGCCAGCCTTGACAGACACTCCTACGAGCAGTACTTC.

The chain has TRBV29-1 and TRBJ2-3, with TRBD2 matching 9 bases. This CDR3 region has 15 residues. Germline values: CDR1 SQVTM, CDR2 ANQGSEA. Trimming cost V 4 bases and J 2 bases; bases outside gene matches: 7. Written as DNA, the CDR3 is TGCAGCGTTGCCGCGACTAGCGGACCCACAGATACGCAGTATTTT. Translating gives CSVAATSGPTDTQYF.

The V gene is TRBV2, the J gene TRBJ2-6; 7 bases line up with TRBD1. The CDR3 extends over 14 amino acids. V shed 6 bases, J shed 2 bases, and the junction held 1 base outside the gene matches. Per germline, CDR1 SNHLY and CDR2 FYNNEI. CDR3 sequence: CASRGQAGANVLTF. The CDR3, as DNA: TGTGCCAGCAGAGGACAGGCTGGGGCCAACGTCCTGACTTTC.

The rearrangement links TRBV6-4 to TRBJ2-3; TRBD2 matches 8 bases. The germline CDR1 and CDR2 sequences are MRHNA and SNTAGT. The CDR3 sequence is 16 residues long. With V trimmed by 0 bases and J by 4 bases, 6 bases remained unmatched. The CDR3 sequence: CASSDSAGGGADTQYF. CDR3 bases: TGTGCCAGCAGTGACTCGGCGGGAGGTGGCGCAGATACGCAGTATTTT.

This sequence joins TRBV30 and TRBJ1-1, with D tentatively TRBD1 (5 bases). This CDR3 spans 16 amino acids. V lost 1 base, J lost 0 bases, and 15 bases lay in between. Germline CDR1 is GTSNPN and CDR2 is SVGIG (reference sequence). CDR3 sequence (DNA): TGTGCCTGGAGTGAACCCAGCGGGGCGATGAACACTGAAGCTTTCTTT. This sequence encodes CAWSEPSGAMNTEAFF.

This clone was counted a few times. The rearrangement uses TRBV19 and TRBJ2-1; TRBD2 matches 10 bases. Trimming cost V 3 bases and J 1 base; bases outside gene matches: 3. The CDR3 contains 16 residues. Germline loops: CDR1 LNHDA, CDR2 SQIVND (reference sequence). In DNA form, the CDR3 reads TGTGCCAGTAGTATTGCTAGCGGGGGATCCTACAATGAGCAGTTCTTC. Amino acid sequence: CASSIASGGSYNEQFF.

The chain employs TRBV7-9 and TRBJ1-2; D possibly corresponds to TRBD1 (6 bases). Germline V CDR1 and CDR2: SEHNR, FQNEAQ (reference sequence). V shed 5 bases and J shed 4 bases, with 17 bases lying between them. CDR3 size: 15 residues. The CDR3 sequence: CASSTHWGPVYGYTF. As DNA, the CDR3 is TGTGCCAGCAGCACCCACTGGGGGCCGGTCTATGGCTACACCTTC.

CDR3 sequence reads: CASSLGRGYRGLGQPQHF. For the CDR3, the DNA is TGTGCCAGCAGTTTAGGCAGGGGGTATAGGGGGTTAGGGCAGCCCCAGCATTTT. The V call is TRBV28, the J call TRBJ1-5; 7 bases line up with TRBD1. CDR3 length: 18 residues. V gave up 2 bases and J gave up 7 bases; unmatched junction bases: 17. In germline, CDR1 is MDHEN, CDR2 SYDVKM. The variable domain in full, completed from reference TRBV28 and TRBJ1-5, reads DVKVTQSSRYLVKRTGEKVFLECVQDMDHENMFWYRQDPGLGLRLIYFSYDVKMKEKGDIPEGYSVSREKKERFSLILESASTNQTSMYLCASSLGRGYRGLGQPQHFGDGTRLSIL.

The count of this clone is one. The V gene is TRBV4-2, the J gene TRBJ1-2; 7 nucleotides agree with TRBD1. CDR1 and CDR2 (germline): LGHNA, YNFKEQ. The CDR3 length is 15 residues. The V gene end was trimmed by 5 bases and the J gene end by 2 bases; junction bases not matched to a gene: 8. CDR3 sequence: CASSDRDRTNYGYTF. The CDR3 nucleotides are TGTGCCAGCAGCGACCGGGACAGAACCAACTATGGCTACACCTTC.

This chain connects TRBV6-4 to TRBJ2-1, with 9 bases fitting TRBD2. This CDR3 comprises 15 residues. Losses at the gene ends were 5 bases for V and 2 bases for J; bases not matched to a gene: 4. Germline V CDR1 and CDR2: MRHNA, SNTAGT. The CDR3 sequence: CASSQREAAYNEQFF. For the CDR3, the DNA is TGTGCCAGCAGTCAGCGGGAGGCAGCCTACAATGAGCAGTTCTTC.

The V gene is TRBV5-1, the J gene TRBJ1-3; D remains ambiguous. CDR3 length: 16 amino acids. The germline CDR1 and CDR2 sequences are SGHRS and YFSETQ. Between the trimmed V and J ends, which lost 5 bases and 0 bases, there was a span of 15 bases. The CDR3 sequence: CASSRFSGISGNTIYF. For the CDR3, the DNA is TGCGCCAGCAGTCGTTTCTCCGGGATCTCTGGAAACACCATATATTTT.

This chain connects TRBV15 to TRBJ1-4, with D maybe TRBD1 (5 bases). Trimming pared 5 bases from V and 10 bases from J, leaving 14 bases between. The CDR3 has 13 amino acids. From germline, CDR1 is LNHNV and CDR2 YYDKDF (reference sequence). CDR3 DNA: TGTGCCACCAGCCCTTCGGTCGGGGGAAAACTGTTTTTT. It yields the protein CATSPSVGGKLFF.

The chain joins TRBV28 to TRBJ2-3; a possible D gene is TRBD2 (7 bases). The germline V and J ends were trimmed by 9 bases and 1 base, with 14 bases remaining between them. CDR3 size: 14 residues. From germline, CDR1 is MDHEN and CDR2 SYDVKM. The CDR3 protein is CASTTGRGTDTQYF. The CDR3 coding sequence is TGTGCCAGTACTACAGGGAGGGGCACAGATACGCAGTATTTT.

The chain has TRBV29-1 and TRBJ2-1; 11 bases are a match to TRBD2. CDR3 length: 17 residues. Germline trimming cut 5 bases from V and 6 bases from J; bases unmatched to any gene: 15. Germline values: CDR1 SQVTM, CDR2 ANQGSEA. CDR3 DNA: TGCAGCGTTCGCCGGAAGTCAACTAGCGGGAGAGGCAATGAGCAGTTCTTC. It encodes CSVRRKSTSGRGNEQFF.

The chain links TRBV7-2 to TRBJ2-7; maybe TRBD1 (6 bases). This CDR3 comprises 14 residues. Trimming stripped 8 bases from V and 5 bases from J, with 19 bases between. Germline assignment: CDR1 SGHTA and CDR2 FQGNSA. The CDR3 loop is CASSQRGIRDEQYF. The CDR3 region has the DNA TGTGCCAGCTCCCAGAGGGGGATCAGGGACGAGCAGTACTTC.

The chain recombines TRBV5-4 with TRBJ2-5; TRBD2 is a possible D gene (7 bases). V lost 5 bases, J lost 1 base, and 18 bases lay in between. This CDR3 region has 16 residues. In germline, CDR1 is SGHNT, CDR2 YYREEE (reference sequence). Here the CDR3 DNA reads TGTGCCAGCAGGAAGGCGGGCGGGGGCCTCCAAGAGACCCAGTACTTC. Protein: CASRKAGGGLQETQYF.